The 30 T cell receptor beta chains below were found in one sample sequenced in a study of blood T cell repertoires in COVID-19. TCRdb's table, derived via immunoSEQ multiplex PCR, lists solely in-frame clones and lacks some. The sample shows some 98,000 clones, approximately 82% of them seen only once. The sequenced sample was peripheral blood. Source of these receptors: a man aged 65-85 years with acute or convalescent COVID-19.

In this sample, this clone turned up once. This chain uses TRBV2 with TRBJ1-4; D perhaps matches TRBD1 (5 bases). The CDR3 contains 14 residues. Germline V lookup: CDR1 SNHLY, CDR2 FYNNEI. V shed 4 bases and J shed 5 bases, with 11 bases lying between them. The CDR3 DNA sequence: TGTGCCAGCAGTGTCACAGGATACAATGAAAAACTGTTTTTT. It is translated as CASSVTGYNEKLFF. The full variable domain, its missing parts supplied by reference TRBV2 and TRBJ1-4, is EPEVTQTPSHQVTQMGQEVILRCVPISNHLYFYWYRQILGQKVEFLVSFYNNEISEKSEIFDDQFSVERPDGSNFTLKIRSTKLEDSAMYFCASSVTGYNEKLFFGSGTQLSVL.

The chain joins TRBV6-6 to TRBJ2-5, with a tentative D call TRBD1 (5 bases). This CDR3 is built from 12 residues. The germline gives CDR1 MNHNY, CDR2 SVGAGI (reference sequence). Trimming stripped 2 bases from V and 4 bases from J, with 5 bases between. The CDR3 DNA reads TGTGCCAGCAGTTACGACAGAGAGACCCAGTACTTC. It is translated as CASSYDRETQYF.

The rearrangement uses TRBV19 and TRBJ2-7; 13 nucleotides line up with TRBD2. The CDR3 runs to 16 residues. With 5 bases clipped from V and 2 bases from J, the junction kept 6 bases outside the gene matches. Germline V gene data show CDR1 as LNHDA and CDR2 as SQIVND (reference sequence). The CDR3 sequence is CASSSRTSGRTYEQYF. The CDR3 nucleotides are TGTGCCAGTAGTTCCAGGACTAGCGGGAGAACCTACGAGCAGTACTTC.

V usage is TRBV19 and J usage is TRBJ2-7, with TRBD2 matching 12 bases. Germline V gene lookup returns CDR1 LNHDA and CDR2 SQIVND (reference sequence). There are 17 residues in the CDR3. V lost 8 bases, J lost 3 bases, and 14 bases stayed unmatched. In nucleotides, the CDR3 is TGTGCCAGTTCCCACCCCAAGACTAGCGGGAGAGGCTACGAGCAGTACTTC. Translated, it gives CASSHPKTSGRGYEQYF.

The rearrangement joins TRBV13 to TRBJ2-2; TRBD1 matches at 7 bases. V lost 5 bases and J lost 3; bases outside the gene matches: 9. The germline V gene encodes CDR1 PRHDT and CDR2 FYEKMQ (reference sequence). This CDR3 comprises 16 residues. The CDR3 loop reads CASSLQQGTHTGELFF. The CDR3 region has the DNA TGTGCCAGCAGCCTCCAACAGGGGACACACACCGGGGAGCTGTTTTTT.

The gene calls are TRBV30 and TRBJ2-5; D gene uncertain. Trimming removed 0 bases at V and 3 bases at J, with 8 bases between. From germline, CDR1 is GTSNPN and CDR2 SVGIG (reference sequence). The CDR3 runs 13 residues. CDR3 in amino acids: CAWSVLIKETQYF. CDR3 bases: TGTGCCTGGAGTGTACTGATAAAAGAGACCCAGTACTTC. The full variable domain, with the rest looked up from reference TRBV30 and TRBJ2-5, is SQTIHQWPATLVQPVGSPLSLECTVEGTSNPNLYWYRQAAGRGLQLLFYSVGIGQISSEVPQNLSASRPQDRQFILSSKKLLLSDSGFYLCAWSVLIKETQYFGPGTRLLVL.

The V gene is TRBV3-1 (or the pseudogene TRBV3-2), the J gene TRBJ2-5; no definite D call. This CDR3 has 13 residues. The V gene's germline CDR1 is LGHDT and CDR2 YNNKEL (reference sequence). V lost 0 bases and J 4 bases, leaving 6 bases between the germline ends. DNA of the CDR3: TGTGCCAGCAGCCAAGAATTCGGAGAGACCCAGTACTTC. It is translated as CASSQEFGETQYF.

The chain couples TRBV28 to TRBJ2-7; 13 nucleotides line up with TRBD2. Unmatched junction bases numbered 5, after V lost 6 bases and J lost 3 bases. CDR1 MDHEN and CDR2 SYDVKM come from the germline V gene. The CDR3 has 15 amino acids. The CDR3 DNA follows: TGTGCCAGCAGCTCGGGACTAGCGGGACTCTACGAGCAGTACTTC. The encoded protein is CASSSGLAGLYEQYF.

The chain has TRBV7-9 and TRBJ1-1, with D unclear. CDR1 is SEHNR and CDR2 is FQNEAQ in the germline V gene (reference sequence). The CDR3 sequence is 13 residues long. V was shortened by 0 bases and J by 6 bases, with 8 bases between the two germline ends. The CDR3 here is CASSLAPGPEAFF. The CDR3 coding sequence is TGTGCCAGCAGCTTAGCTCCGGGTCCTGAAGCTTTCTTT.

This rearrangement joins TRBV21-1 to TRBJ1-2; no check of the table's D call, TRBD1, against the DNA was made. TRBV21-1 is reported as a pseudogene. This CDR3 is 17 amino acids long. DNA for the CDR3: TGTGCCAGCAGCAAAGGCCGAGGAACAGGGGGGCACTATGGCTACACCTTC. Translating gives CASSKGRGTGGHYGYTF.

The chain joins TRBV2 to TRBJ2-7; the match to TRBD1 covers 8 bases. This CDR3 comprises 15 residues. Germline V gene lookup returns CDR1 SNHLY and CDR2 FYNNEI. After removal of 2 bases from V and 2 bases from J, the junction contained 5 bases not matched to a gene. The CDR3 DNA follows: TGTGCCAGCAGTGAACCCCACAGGGGGGCCTACGAGCAGTACTTC. Protein product: CASSEPHRGAYEQYF.

The chain is built from TRBV5-1 and TRBJ1-3; 8 bases fit TRBD1. The germline V gene has CDR1 SGHRS and CDR2 YFSETQ. Trimming at V came to 1 base and at J to 9 bases, leaving 9 bases not matched to a gene. This CDR3 is built from 15 residues. The CDR3 nucleotides read TGCGCCAGCAGCTTGTCCTCGGACAGGGTTGGCACCATATATTTT. This encodes CASSLSSDRVGTIYF. Together with reference TRBV5-1 and TRBJ1-3, the CDR3 gives the full variable domain: KAGVTQTPRYLIKTRGQQVTLSCSPISGHRSVSWYQQTPGQGLQFLFEYFSETQRNKGNFPGRFSGRQFSNSRSEMNVSTLELGDSALYLCASSLSSDRVGTIYFGEGSWLTVV.

J is TRBJ1-3 and V is TRBV11-1, with D perhaps TRBD1 (6 bases). Germline V gives CDR1 SGHAT, CDR2 FQDESV (reference sequence). The CDR3 runs 16 residues. With 4 bases removed from V and 3 bases from J, the gap between germline ends came to 16 bases. CDR3 loop: CASSSRTERFGNTIYF. The CDR3, as DNA: TGTGCCAGCAGCTCCCGGACAGAACGCTTTGGAAACACCATATATTTT.

V usage is TRBV6-2 or TRBV6-3 and J usage is TRBJ2-1; 9 bases agree with TRBD2. The trim removed 7 bases at V and 4 bases at J, leaving 5 bases unmatched. CDR3 length equals 14 residues. The germline V gene encodes CDR1 MNHEY and CDR2 SVGEGT. The CDR3 reads CASNPGLAYNEQFF. CDR3 sequence (DNA): TGTGCCAGCAACCCGGGACTAGCTTACAATGAGCAGTTCTTC.

The chain joins TRBV5-4 to TRBJ1-1; the D gene is possibly TRBD1 (5 bases). CDR3 length equals 12 residues. V was pared by 6 bases and J by 5 bases, with 11 bases between. Germline CDR1 and CDR2: SGHNT and YYREEE (reference sequence). CDR3 DNA: TGTGCCAGCACCCTGGGGGGGACTGAAGCTTTCTTT. Translated: CASTLGGTEAFF.

This clone was counted a single time. CDR3 coding DNA: TGTGCCAGCAGCTTAGGGTGGGGGGGCACGACTGAAGCTTTCTTT. Protein product: CASSLGWGGTTEAFF. V and J are TRBV11-2 and TRBJ1-1; weak D call: TRBD1 (6 bases). With 1 base removed from V and 5 bases from J, the gap between germline ends came to 14 bases. The CDR3 is 15 residues long. Germline loops: CDR1 SGHAT, CDR2 FQNNGV.

CDR3 protein: CASSSGLRGDTQYF. The CDR3 DNA reads as TGTGCCAGCAGTTCGGGACTACGGGGAGATACGCAGTATTTT. V and J are TRBV27 and TRBJ2-3; TRBD2 matches at 7 bases. The V gene's germline CDR1 is MNHEY and CDR2 SMNVEV (reference sequence). The V segment lost 4 bases and the J segment 5 bases; nucleotides outside the gene matches: 6. This CDR3 has 14 amino acids.

The chain is built from TRBV18 and TRBJ1-1, with D tentatively TRBD1 (6 bases). Germline CDR1 and CDR2: KGHSH and LQKENI. Trimming took off 6 bases at V and 3 bases at J, with 20 bases between the two ends. The CDR3 runs to 16 residues. This chain's CDR3 is CASSLDRLRRDTEAFF. The CDR3 bases are TGTGCCAGCTCCCTAGACAGGCTCAGAAGGGACACTGAAGCTTTCTTT.

The CDR3 loop is CASSLTPSGGTGELFF. The CDR3 region has the DNA TGTGCCAGCAGCCTCACCCCTAGCGGGGGGACCGGGGAGCTGTTTTTT. This rearrangement joins TRBV3-1 (or the pseudogene TRBV3-2) to TRBJ2-2, with TRBD2 matching 11 bases. The CDR3 covers 16 residues. The V gene's germline CDR1 is LGHDT and CDR2 YNNKEL (reference sequence). The ends lost 4 bases at V and 5 bases at J; junction bases unmatched: 6.

V usage is TRBV6-2 or TRBV6-3 and J usage is TRBJ1-1; D unresolved. V was pared by 5 bases and J by 4 bases, with 14 bases between. Germline values: CDR1 MNHEY, CDR2 SVGEGT. The CDR3 sequence is 14 residues long. The CDR3 here is CASSTGNKPTEAFF. The CDR3 region has the DNA TGTGCCAGCAGTACCGGGAACAAACCCACTGAAGCTTTCTTT.

Only one count was recorded for this clone. The chain recombines TRBV5-1 with TRBJ2-1, with TRBD1 matching over 12 bases. Germline V lookup: CDR1 SGHRS, CDR2 YFSETQ. Trimming took 3 bases from V and 10 from J; bases not matched to a gene: 11. This CDR3 spans 16 amino acids. The CDR3 DNA sequence: TGCGCCAGCAGCTATAATCCGGGACAGGGGGCCGGGGAGCAGTTCTTC. Translating gives CASSYNPGQGAGEQFF.

V and J are TRBV30 and TRBJ1-5; D possibly corresponds to TRBD1 (6 bases). There are 15 residues in the CDR3. V was cut by 0 bases and J by 5 bases, with 14 bases left in between. The germline gives CDR1 GTSNPN, CDR2 SVGIG (reference sequence). This chain's CDR3 is CAWSVRGNGDQPQHF. The DNA for the CDR3 is TGTGCCTGGAGTGTAAGGGGGAACGGGGATCAGCCCCAGCATTTT. Full variable domain (remainder filled in from reference TRBV30 and TRBJ1-5): SQTIHQWPATLVQPVGSPLSLECTVEGTSNPNLYWYRQAAGRGLQLLFYSVGIGQISSEVPQNLSASRPQDRQFILSSKKLLLSDSGFYLCAWSVRGNGDQPQHFGDGTRLSIL.

This clone is classed as medium-sized. The V gene is TRBV7-2, the J gene TRBJ2-5, with TRBD2 as a possible D gene (5 bases). Looked up from germline, CDR1 is SGHTA and CDR2 is FQGNSA. The V end lost 1 base, the J end lost 7 bases, and 7 bases lay between the germline ends. The length of the CDR3 is 12 residues. The CDR3 DNA follows: TGTGCCAGCAGCTTAGATGGAGGGACCCAGTACTTC. Its translation: CASSLDGGTQYF.

The chain employs TRBV3-1 (or the pseudogene TRBV3-2) and TRBJ1-4; no firm D call. This CDR3 comprises 14 residues. Germline CDR1 and CDR2: LGHDT and YNNKEL (reference sequence). V lost 1 base, J lost 4 bases, and 7 bases lay in between. As DNA, the CDR3 is TGTGCCAGCAGCCAAGGTGACTTTAATGAAAAACTGTTTTTT. As protein: CASSQGDFNEKLFF.

The J gene is TRBJ2-1, the V gene TRBV30, with D possibly TRBD1 on 6 matching bases. Germline-derived CDR1 and CDR2 are GTSNPN and SVGIG (reference sequence). The ends were cut back, 2 bases at V and 4 bases at J, with 12 bases in the middle. The CDR3 extends over 14 amino acids. The CDR3 coding sequence is TGTGCCTGGAGTAGGGGGACCCAATACAATGAGCAGTTCTTC. Amino acids: CAWSRGTQYNEQFF.

This sequence joins TRBV10-3 and TRBJ1-2; D gene unclear. The CDR3 has 14 amino acids. The V gene lost 0 bases and the J gene lost 1 base, with 6 bases spanning the gap. Germline V gene lookup returns CDR1 ENHRY and CDR2 SYGVKD. The CDR3 loop reads CAISESGSNYGYTF. CDR3 DNA: TGTGCCATCAGTGAGTCTGGCAGTAACTATGGCTACACCTTC.

The chain has TRBV19 and TRBJ2-3, with D possibly TRBD2 on 5 matching bases. The V end was cut by 7 bases, the J end by 0 bases, with 11 bases between. The CDR3 runs 14 residues. The germline gives CDR1 LNHDA, CDR2 SQIVND (reference sequence). CDR3 in amino acids: CASTEDPSTDTQYF. The CDR3, as DNA: TGTGCCAGTACGGAGGACCCCAGCACAGATACGCAGTATTTT. Variable domain in full (rest from reference TRBV19 and TRBJ2-3): DGGITQSPKYLFRKEGQNVTLSCEQNLNHDAMYWYRQDPGQGLRLIYYSQIVNDFQKGDIAEGYSVSREKKESFPLTVTSAQKNPTAFYLCASTEDPSTDTQYFGPGTRLTVL.

The rearrangement links TRBV9 to TRBJ1-2; D is unclear. The CDR3 has 12 residues. Germline lookup yields CDR1 SGDLS and CDR2 YYNGEE. The V end was cut by 6 bases, the J end by 7 bases, with 13 bases between. CDR3 bases: TGTGCCAGCACCAACGGGTTGGGTGGCTACACCTTC. Translated: CASTNGLGGYTF.

DNA of the CDR3: TGCGCCAGCAGTGGCGGGAGTCGGGGGAATGAGCAGTTCTTC. Protein product: CASSGGSRGNEQFF. The chain joins TRBV10-1 to TRBJ2-1, with 7 positions matching TRBD2. The CDR3 contains 14 residues. CDR1 and CDR2 (germline): WNHNN, SYGVQD (reference sequence). J gave up 7 bases and V 4 bases, and 7 bases lay outside the gene matches.

The chain links TRBV15 to TRBJ2-5; D is uncertain. Trimming took 0 bases from V and 5 from J, leaving 7 bases between them. Germline V gene lookup returns CDR1 LNHNV and CDR2 YYDKDF (reference sequence). This CDR3 spans 13 amino acids. The CDR3 loop is CATSRDNGETQYF. In DNA form, the CDR3 reads TGTGCCACCAGCAGAGATAACGGGGAGACCCAGTACTTC.